Below are 32 T cell receptor beta chains sequenced from a single sample in a study of neoadjuvant anti-PD-1 for oral cavity cancer (TCRdb year 2021). Reading the label with the study, this specimen's time point is: before neoadjuvant nivolumab. The method was the immunoSEQ multiplex PCR assay. TCRdb's version of the immuneACCESS table is confined to in-frame rearrangements and falls short of the full clone set. An unresolved V gene accounts for under half of the shortfall where checked; the remainder is of unknown origin. The sample contains approximately 17,000 clones, approximately 64% of them found a single time. Jointly, the top ten make up approximately 2.8% of the sample. The sequences come from PBMCs, collected before nivolumab (anti-PD-1) treatment. The source of these receptors is a person aged 40 to 85 with oral cavity squamous cell carcinoma.

This clone appeared a few times. The chain uses TRBV5-1 and TRBJ2-3; tentative D call: TRBD2 (5 bases). V dropped 1 base and J dropped 4 bases, with 10 bases sitting between them. Germline CDR1 and CDR2: SGHRS and YFSETQ. The CDR3 totals 14 residues. The chain's CDR3 is CASSLSLAADTQYF. The CDR3 nucleotides are TGCGCCAGCAGCTTGTCGCTAGCCGCAGATACGCAGTATTTT.

This clone has only one observation. The chain has TRBV29-1 and TRBJ2-5; D unresolved. Looked up from germline, CDR1 is SQVTM and CDR2 is ANQGSEA. This CDR3 is 10 amino acids long. V was pared by 4 bases and J by 5 bases, with 5 bases between. This chain's CDR3 is CSVGWETQYF. The CDR3 nucleotides read TGCAGCGTTGGGTGGGAGACCCAGTACTTC.

This chain connects TRBV7-8 to TRBJ1-2; D is ambiguous. The V and J ends lost 1 base and 4 bases respectively, with 10 bases between them. In germline, CDR1 is SGHVS, CDR2 FQNEAQ. The CDR3 spans 14 residues. The CDR3 DNA sequence: TGTGCCAGCAGCTTAGATGACCGCACCTATGGCTACACCTTC. It specifies CASSLDDRTYGYTF. The whole variable domain, filled in from reference TRBV7-8 and TRBJ1-2, reads GAGVSQSPRYKVAKRGQDVALRCDPISGHVSLFWYQQALGQGPEFLTYFQNEAQLDKSGLPSDRFFAERPEGSVSTLKIQRTQQEDSAVYLCASSLDDRTYGYTFGSGTRLTVV.

CDR3 nucleotide sequence: TGTGCCAGCAGCTCCCCGAGGAGGACGCTCTACGAGCAGTACTTC. It translates to CASSSPRRTLYEQYF. The chain carries TRBV11-2 and TRBJ2-7; TRBD2 might be the D (5 bases). Germline V lookup: CDR1 SGHAT, CDR2 FQNNGV. Trimming stripped 4 bases from V and 3 bases from J, with 16 bases between. CDR3 length equals 15 residues.

The rearrangement uses TRBV19 and TRBJ2-7, with 7 bases identical to TRBD1. The CDR3 is 17 amino acids. Unmatched junction bases numbered 12, after V lost 4 bases and J lost 0 bases. Germline lookup yields CDR1 LNHDA and CDR2 SQIVND (reference sequence). The CDR3 loop reads CASSTASGQLNSYEQYF. Written as DNA, the CDR3 is TGTGCCAGTAGTACCGCTTCGGGACAGCTTAACTCCTACGAGCAGTACTTC.

The rearrangement uses TRBV5-1 and TRBJ2-7; a weak D match, TRBD1 (7 bases). The CDR3 spans 14 residues. Germline CDR1 and CDR2: SGHRS and YFSETQ. The V end lost 4 bases, the J end lost 0 bases, and 11 bases lay between the germline ends. CDR3 amino acids: CASSAGQSSYEQYF. As DNA, the CDR3 is TGCGCCAGCAGCGCGGGACAGAGCTCCTACGAGCAGTACTTC.

The chain uses TRBV9 and TRBJ2-1; the match to TRBD2 covers 7 bases. The V segment lost 4 bases and the J segment 0 bases; nucleotides outside the gene matches: 13. From germline, CDR1 is SGDLS and CDR2 YYNGEE. The CDR3 spans 18 residues. The CDR3 DNA follows: TGTGCCAGCAGCAAATCCGGGACTACTCCCAGCTCCTACAATGAGCAGTTCTTC. This codes for CASSKSGTTPSSYNEQFF.

This clone was observed once. The rearrangement joins TRBV5-1 to TRBJ2-1; D is perhaps TRBD1 (5 bases). The CDR3 contains 14 residues. Trimming pared 7 bases from V and 5 bases from J, leaving 16 bases between. Germline lookup yields CDR1 SGHRS and CDR2 YFSETQ. The CDR3 DNA sequence: TGCGCCAGCGCCAAAGGGGCCGATAACAATGAGCAGTTCTTC. It specifies CASAKGADNNEQFF.

In its sample, this clone was seen a few times. The chain carries TRBV5-1 and TRBJ2-2; 11 nucleotides line up with TRBD2. The CDR3 loop spans 16 amino acids. V lost 3 bases and J lost 2; bases outside the gene matches: 3. CDR1 is SGHRS and CDR2 is YFSETQ in the germline V gene. Here the CDR3 DNA reads TGCGCCAGCAGCTCCGGGACTAGCGGTAACACCGGGGAGCTGTTTTTT. It encodes CASSSGTSGNTGELFF.

In its sample, this clone was seen a few times. This chain links TRBV5-1 with TRBJ1-1; TRBD1 matches at 8 bases. V shed 4 bases and J 3 bases; nucleotides not matched to a gene: 11. Germline CDR1 and CDR2: SGHRS and YFSETQ. CDR3 size: 16 residues. CDR3 amino acids: CASSPDGAGGYTEAFF. CDR3 sequence (DNA): TGCGCCAGCAGCCCTGACGGTGCAGGGGGCTACACTGAAGCTTTCTTT. Variable domain in full (rest from reference TRBV5-1 and TRBJ1-1): KAGVTQTPRYLIKTRGQQVTLSCSPISGHRSVSWYQQTPGQGLQFLFEYFSETQRNKGNFPGRFSGRQFSNSRSEMNVSTLELGDSALYLCASSPDGAGGYTEAFFGQGTRLTVV.

The rearrangement joins TRBV2 to TRBJ1-3, with D hard to call. Germline CDR1 reads SNHLY; CDR2 reads FYNNEI. V gave up 6 bases and J gave up 0 bases, with 15 bases separating them. The CDR3 length is 16 residues. CDR3 sequence reads: CASSLGLSGSGNTIYF. The CDR3 nucleotides read TGTGCCAGCAGCCTTGGCCTTTCAGGCTCTGGAAACACCATATATTTT.

This clone was observed once. The rearrangement joins TRBV6-1 to TRBJ2-1; D is perhaps TRBD2 (6 bases). The V end lost 7 bases, the J end lost 7 bases, and 14 bases lay between the germline ends. The CDR3 covers 13 residues. Germline assignment: CDR1 MNHNS and CDR2 SASEGT. The CDR3 DNA reads as TGTGCCAGCAAAGGTGGGGGGTGGAATGAGCAGTTCTTC. This codes for CASKGGGWNEQFF.

The J gene is TRBJ1-1, the V gene TRBV30; D is unclear. V dropped 3 bases and J dropped 7 bases, with 15 bases sitting between them. CDR3 length equals 13 residues. Germline V lookup: CDR1 GTSNPN, CDR2 SVGIG (reference sequence). The CDR3 protein is CAWRALLGSEAFF. Written as DNA, the CDR3 is TGTGCCTGGAGGGCGTTATTAGGTAGTGAAGCTTTCTTT.

The rearrangement joins TRBV9 to TRBJ2-7, with 8 bases that match TRBD2. Trimming removed 6 bases from V and 5 bases from J; junction bases left unmatched: 13. From germline, CDR1 is SGDLS and CDR2 YYNGEE. This CDR3 spans 15 amino acids. The CDR3 reads CASTPGREGTHEQYF. The CDR3 DNA follows: TGTGCCAGCACACCCGGCCGGGAGGGTACCCACGAGCAGTACTTC.

The rearrangement links TRBV5-1 to TRBJ2-3; D tentatively reads TRBD1 or TRBD2 (5 bases each). Germline CDR1 is SGHRS and CDR2 is YFSETQ. This CDR3 region has 14 residues. V was cut by 3 bases and J by 0 bases, with 8 bases left in between. CDR3 bases: TGCGCCAGCAGCTACCGGGACAGCACAGATACGCAGTATTTT. Protein: CASSYRDSTDTQYF.

This chain connects TRBV20-1 to TRBJ2-7; perhaps TRBD2 as D (5 bases). CDR3 length: 11 amino acids. Looked up from germline, CDR1 is DFQATT and CDR2 is SNEGSKA (reference sequence). The V end was cut by 6 bases, the J end by 0 bases, with 6 bases between. CDR3 DNA sequence: TGCAGTGCCGGGGACTCCTACGAGCAGTACTTC. It codes for CSAGDSYEQYF.

The V and J genes are TRBV2 and TRBJ1-2; D perhaps matches TRBD1 (5 bases). V was trimmed by 8 bases and J by 1 base, leaving 14 bases between them. Germline CDR1 and CDR2: SNHLY and FYNNEI. The CDR3 runs to 14 residues. The CDR3 here is CASRRGDGNYGYTF. The CDR3 nucleotides read TGTGCCAGCCGGCGGGGGGATGGTAACTATGGCTACACCTTC.

This chain uses TRBV5-1 with TRBJ2-4; tentative D call: TRBD1 (6 bases). Germline-derived CDR1 and CDR2 are SGHRS and YFSETQ. Trimming shortened V by 0 bases and J by 6 bases, and 10 bases separated the two germline ends. The CDR3 runs 14 residues. The CDR3 is CASSLDRAGNIQYF. The CDR3 region has the DNA TGCGCCAGCAGCTTGGACAGGGCGGGAAACATTCAGTACTTC.

The gene calls are TRBV5-1 and TRBJ2-7; D uncertain. Looked up from germline, CDR1 is SGHRS and CDR2 is YFSETQ. Trimming cost V 4 bases and J 3 bases, with 11 bases left between them. CDR3 length: 13 residues. CDR3 nucleotides: TGCGCCAGCAGCGTGCAGGAGTTCTACGAGCAGTACTTC. Amino acid sequence: CASSVQEFYEQYF.

The chain uses TRBV5-1 and TRBJ2-5, with D maybe TRBD2 (6 bases). Germline V gives CDR1 SGHRS, CDR2 YFSETQ. V lost 4 bases and J 3 bases, leaving 19 bases between the germline ends. This CDR3 is 16 amino acids long. The DNA of the CDR3 is TGCGCCAGCAGCCCTGGAGGGACGGGGTGGGAAGAGACCCAGTACTTC. Translation: CASSPGGTGWEETQYF.

This chain links TRBV5-8 with TRBJ1-4; 7 bases fit TRBD1. Per germline, CDR1 SGHTS and CDR2 YDEGEE. Trimming at V came to 5 bases and at J to 7 bases, leaving 5 bases not matched to a gene. This CDR3 has 13 residues. Written as DNA, the CDR3 is TGTGCCAGCAGACTAACAGGGGTTGAAAAACTGTTTTTT. Protein sequence: CASRLTGVEKLFF. The variable domain in full, with the rest retrieved from reference TRBV5-8 and TRBJ1-4, is EAGVTQSPTHLIKTRGQQATLRCSPISGHTSVYWYQQALGLGLQFLLWYDEGEERNRGNFPPRFSGRQFPNYSSELNVNALELEDSALYLCASRLTGVEKLFFGSGTQLSVL.

There are a few counts of this clone. The chain couples TRBV10-3 to TRBJ2-7; D uncertain. The CDR3 extends over 12 amino acids. V was pared by 4 bases and J by 2 bases, with 6 bases between. CDR1 and CDR2 from the germline V gene are ENHRY and SYGVKD. The CDR3 is CAISGTAYEQYF. CDR3 bases: TGTGCCATCAGTGGAACTGCCTACGAGCAGTACTTC.

This chain uses TRBV11-2 with TRBJ2-1; 7 bases map to TRBD2. CDR1 is SGHAT and CDR2 is FQNNGV in the germline V gene. The CDR3 spans 16 residues. Trimming at V came to 5 bases and at J to 9 bases, leaving 16 bases not matched to a gene. Written as DNA, the CDR3 is TGTGCCAGCAGCCAACCGGGGAGGGCAATGGGGGGTGAGCAGTTCTTC. Translating it yields CASSQPGRAMGGEQFF. Full variable domain (outside the CDR3, taken from reference TRBV11-2 and TRBJ2-1): EAGVAQSPRYKIIEKRQSVAFWCNPISGHATLYWYQQILGQGPKLLIQFQNNGVVDDSQLPKDRFSAERLKGVDSTLKIQPAKLEDSAVYLCASSQPGRAMGGEQFFGPGTRLTVL.

The rearrangement joins TRBV27 to TRBJ2-3; D not resolved. Germline V lookup: CDR1 MNHEY, CDR2 SMNVEV (reference sequence). This CDR3 contains 13 residues. V was clipped by 6 bases and J by 2 bases, with 9 bases between them. The CDR3 DNA follows: TGTGCCAGCAGAGACTTCCACACAGATACGCAGTATTTT. As protein: CASRDFHTDTQYF.

This clone appeared a single time. This chain joins TRBV5-1 and TRBJ2-2, with D perhaps being TRBD1 or TRBD2 (6 bases each). The CDR3 length is 16 residues. From germline, CDR1 is SGHRS and CDR2 YFSETQ. Trimming took off 4 bases at V and 7 bases at J, with 20 bases between the two ends. CDR3: CASSPWGLEGNGELFF. CDR3 bases: TGCGCCAGCAGCCCATGGGGGCTGGAGGGGAACGGGGAGCTGTTTTTT.

In this sample, this clone turned up once. The chain uses TRBV5-1 and TRBJ2-1, with no clear D. Germline CDR1 reads SGHRS; CDR2 reads YFSETQ. V was clipped by 4 bases and J by 4 bases, with 6 bases between them. The CDR3 length is 12 residues. DNA for the CDR3: TGCGCCAGCAGCGATGAGTACAATGAGCAGTTCTTC. Encoded protein: CASSDEYNEQFF.

The chain joins TRBV4-2 to TRBJ1-2, with 10 bases fitting TRBD1. The CDR3 is 18 residues long. V lost 1 base to trimming and J lost 2 bases; unmatched junction nucleotides: 10. The germline V gene has CDR1 LGHNA and CDR2 YNFKEQ. The CDR3 nucleotides are TGTGCCAGCAGCCAAGGGCCTCCGGGGACAGGGGACAACTATGGCTACACCTTC. It translates to CASSQGPPGTGDNYGYTF.

This chain uses TRBV25-1 with TRBJ1-5; a possible D gene is TRBD1 (5 bases). Per the germline V gene, CDR1 is MGHDK and CDR2 is SYGVNS. Trimming left V 2 bases short and J 6 bases short, with 14 bases between. This CDR3 is built from 15 residues. CDR3 in DNA: TGTGCCAGCAGTGAAAGAGGGGCAGGGCTTCAGCCCCAGCATTTT. This codes for CASSERGAGLQPQHF.

This clone was seen more than once but under ten times. The chain uses TRBV25-1 and TRBJ2-3; 7 bases map to TRBD1. CDR1 is MGHDK, CDR2 SYGVNS, per germline. V shed 0 bases, J shed 2 bases, and the junction held 5 bases outside the gene matches. The CDR3 loop spans 16 amino acids. The DNA for the CDR3 is TGTGCCAGCAGTGAATACACGGGACAGCCCACAGATACGCAGTATTTT. Translation gives CASSEYTGQPTDTQYF.

The genes are TRBV5-1 and TRBJ2-1; 8 bases are shared with TRBD2. V shed 1 base, J shed 7 bases, and the junction held 4 bases outside the gene matches. This CDR3 is 14 amino acids long. From germline, CDR1 is SGHRS and CDR2 YFSETQ. Here the CDR3 DNA reads TGCGCCAGCAGCTTGCGGGAGGGCCGGAATGAGCAGTTCTTC. Translation: CASSLREGRNEQFF.

This clone was observed a handful of times. The chain couples TRBV7-8 to TRBJ1-1; tentative D call: TRBD1 (6 bases). The V end lost 1 base, the J end lost 0 bases, and 9 bases lay between the germline ends. The germline CDR1 and CDR2 sequences are SGHVS and FQNEAQ. There are 15 residues in the CDR3. In DNA, the CDR3 is TGTGCCAGCAGCTTAGGAAGGGGGATGAACACTGAAGCTTTCTTT. Translated: CASSLGRGMNTEAFF.

The rearrangement uses TRBV5-4 and TRBJ2-2, with 8 bases aligning to TRBD2. The CDR3 spans 17 residues. CDR1 SGHNT and CDR2 YYREEE come from the germline V gene (reference sequence). J lost 4 bases, V lost 0 bases, and 8 bases had no gene match. CDR3 in amino acids: CASSLAGGTVSTGELFF. CDR3 nucleotide sequence: TGTGCCAGCAGCTTGGCGGGGGGGACGGTGAGCACCGGGGAGCTGTTTTTT. The complete variable domain, with remaining parts taken from reference TRBV5-4 and TRBJ2-2, reads ETGVTQSPTHLIKTRGQQVTLRCSSQSGHNTVSWYQQALGQGPQFIFQYYREEENGRGNFPPRFSGLQFPNYSSELNVNALELDDSALYLCASSLAGGTVSTGELFFGEGSRLTVL.